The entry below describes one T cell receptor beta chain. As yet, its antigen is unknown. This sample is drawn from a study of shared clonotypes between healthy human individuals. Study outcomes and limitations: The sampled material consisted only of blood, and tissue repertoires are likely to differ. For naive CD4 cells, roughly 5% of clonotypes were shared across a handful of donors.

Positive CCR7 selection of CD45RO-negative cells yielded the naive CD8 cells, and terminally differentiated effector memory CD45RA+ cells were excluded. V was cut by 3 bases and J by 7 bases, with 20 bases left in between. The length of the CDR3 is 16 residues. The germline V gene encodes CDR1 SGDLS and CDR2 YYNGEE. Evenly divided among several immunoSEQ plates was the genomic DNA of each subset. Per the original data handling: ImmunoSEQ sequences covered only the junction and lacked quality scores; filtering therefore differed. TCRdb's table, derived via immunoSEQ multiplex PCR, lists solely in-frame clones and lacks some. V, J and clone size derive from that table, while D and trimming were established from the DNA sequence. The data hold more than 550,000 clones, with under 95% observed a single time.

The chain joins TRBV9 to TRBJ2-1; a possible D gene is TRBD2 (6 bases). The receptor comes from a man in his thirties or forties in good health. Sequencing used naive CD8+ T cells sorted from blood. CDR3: CASSARLGLVSNEQFF. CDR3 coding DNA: TGTGCCAGCAGCGCCCGACTAGGGTTAGTTTCAAATGAGCAGTTCTTC.